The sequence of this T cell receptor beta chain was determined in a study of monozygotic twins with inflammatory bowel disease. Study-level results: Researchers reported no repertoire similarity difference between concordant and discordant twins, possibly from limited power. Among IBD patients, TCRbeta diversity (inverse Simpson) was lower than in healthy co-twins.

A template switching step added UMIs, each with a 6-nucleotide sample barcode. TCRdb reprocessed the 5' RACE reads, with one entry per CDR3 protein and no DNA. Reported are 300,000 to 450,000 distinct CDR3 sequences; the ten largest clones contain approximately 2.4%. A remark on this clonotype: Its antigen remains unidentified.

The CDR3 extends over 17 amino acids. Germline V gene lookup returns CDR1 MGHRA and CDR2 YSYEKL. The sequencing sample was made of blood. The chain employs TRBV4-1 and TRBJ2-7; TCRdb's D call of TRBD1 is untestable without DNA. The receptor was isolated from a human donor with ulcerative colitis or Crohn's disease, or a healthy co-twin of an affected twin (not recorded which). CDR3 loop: CASSQESLAGLIYEQYF.